A single sample gave rise to the 2 T cell receptor beta chains below, sequenced in a study of naive and memory T cell subsets. Two oligonucleotides, mixed equimolar, formed the beta constant-region primer covering TRBC1 and TRBC2. TCRdb itself ran the UMI-ligation and nested PCR reads through MiXCR, one entry per CDR3 protein. The table has around 27,000 distinct CDR3 sequences, approximately 12% seen once. The sequenced sample was effector memory CD4+ T cells from blood. Described subset: effector memory, CD45RA- CD27-. The receptors here all came from a human donor in good health.

The table lists this clonotype with a few counts. V gene TRBV2 combines with J gene TRBJ2-2; 7 bases match TRBD1. J gave up 1 base and V 6 bases, and 8 bases lay outside the gene matches. The germline CDR1 and CDR2 sequences are SNHLY and FYNNEI. The CDR3 sequence is 16 residues long. The CDR3 sequence: CASRMAGGMNTGELFF. CDR3 DNA sequence: TGTGCCAGCAGGATGGCAGGGGGAATGAACACCGGGGAGCTGTTTTTT.

The rearrangement joins TRBV12-3 or TRBV12-4 to TRBJ2-7; 10 positions match TRBD2. V was pared by 3 bases and J by 2 bases, with 4 bases of the junction left unmatched. The CDR3 is 15 residues long. CDR3 nucleotide sequence: TGTGCCAGCAGTTTTAGAACTAGCGGGGCCTACGAGCAGTACTTC. Encoded protein: CASSFRTSGAYEQYF.